A selection of T cell receptor beta chains follows, all from one sample in a study of T-cell memory formation after mild COVID-19. TCRdb analysed the 5' RACE reads with MiXCR anew, one entry per CDR3 protein. The table includes about 350,000 distinct CDR3 sequences, 25% to 30% detected once. The sequenced sample was PBMCs or a T cell subset sorted from them (not recorded which). The source is an adult woman who had mild COVID-19 (a few samples of this study predate the infection). Cell type and time point are not known. The conserved cysteine and the conserved F or W are not part of the CDR3 here. Expanded clones are given a class, and other clones once, few, many or no size at all.

v_call	j_call	clone_size	cdr3_aa
TRBV5-4	TRBJ2-7	NA	ASSSKGRNYEQY
TRBV11-3	TRBJ2-3	NA	ASSFGGDTDTQY
TRBV11-2	TRBJ2-3	NA	ASRTGGRATDTQY
TRBV20-1	TRBJ2-3	once	SARPAGGEPTDTQY
TRBV7-2	TRBJ2-7	NA	ASSLDARRDEQY
TRBV7-3	TRBJ2-7	many	ASSLRASGAYEQY
TRBV25-1	TRBJ1-4	few	ASSESSKNEKLF
TRBV5-1	TRBJ2-1	NA	ASSGGGHASLNNEQF
TRBV11-2	TRBJ1-2	NA	ASSSLGQASNYGYT
TRBV9	TRBJ2-7	NA	ASSGRGTAVSYEQY
TRBV7-8	TRBJ1-1	few	ASSLAYSVRTGTVNTEAF
TRBV4-2	TRBJ1-1	NA	ASSHQGRAAEAF
TRBV25-1	TRBJ2-2	few	ASSEFFFLTSGENTGELF
TRBV12-3/TRBV12-4	TRBJ2-5	few	ASSLGLRGIQETQY
TRBV6-5	TRBJ2-3	NA	ASSYSMSGGTQY
TRBV4-2	TRBJ2-1	once	ASSQSSGSTSWQF
TRBV25-1	TRBJ1-4	few	ASSEAGSGKEKLF
TRBV7-6	TRBJ2-7	NA	ASSSRQGDLYEQY
TRBV20-1	TRBJ1-1	NA	SARKGGNTEAF
TRBV19	TRBJ2-3	few	ASSIPREGRTDTQY
TRBV12-3/TRBV12-4	TRBJ2-3	few	ASSWLPPTDTQY
TRBV6-2/TRBV6-3	TRBJ2-3	few	ASRTWWDSSTDTQY
TRBV18	TRBJ2-2	NA	ASSDRANTGELF
TRBV7-2	TRBJ2-3	NA	ASSLSPSGRYREGDTQY
TRBV19	TRBJ2-3	few	ASSRPGLAGGGDTQY
TRBV7-9	TRBJ2-5	few	ASSFPTGRETQY
TRBV5-1	TRBJ2-1	few	ASSLAGPPREQF
TRBV7-2	TRBJ1-1	NA	ASSLTGSLAEAF
TRBV12-5	TRBJ1-1	few	ASGLVPVNTEAF
TRBV6-4	TRBJ2-2	NA	ASSDSMWGPGELF
TRBV7-6	TRBJ1-1	few	ASSLEGQGSTEAF
TRBV18	TRBJ2-1	NA	ASSRSRVDEQF
TRBV25-1	TRBJ2-6	NA	ASRGQQSGANVLT
TRBV2	TRBJ2-7	once	ASREQGLGYEQY
TRBV20-1	TRBJ2-3	NA	SARGRGRTDTQY
TRBV20-1	TRBJ2-5	NA	SAGLAGKETQY
TRBV18	TRBJ2-5	NA	ASSSSAYQETQY
TRBV5-6	TRBJ1-1	NA	ASSLRPERSNTEAF
TRBV18	TRBJ1-2	NA	ASSPEGVYGYT
TRBV6-1	TRBJ2-7	NA	ASMRLAGGIYEQY
TRBV4-1	TRBJ1-5	NA	ASSHGGTVGPQH
TRBV20-1	TRBJ2-7	NA	SADGQGTYEQY
TRBV7-3	TRBJ2-1	NA	ASGGGQTYNEQF
TRBV6-5	TRBJ2-2	NA	ASSYSRETANTGELF
TRBV7-9	TRBJ2-7	NA	ASSLLTAYEQY
TRBV11-2	TRBJ2-7	few	ASSFWTASSYEQY